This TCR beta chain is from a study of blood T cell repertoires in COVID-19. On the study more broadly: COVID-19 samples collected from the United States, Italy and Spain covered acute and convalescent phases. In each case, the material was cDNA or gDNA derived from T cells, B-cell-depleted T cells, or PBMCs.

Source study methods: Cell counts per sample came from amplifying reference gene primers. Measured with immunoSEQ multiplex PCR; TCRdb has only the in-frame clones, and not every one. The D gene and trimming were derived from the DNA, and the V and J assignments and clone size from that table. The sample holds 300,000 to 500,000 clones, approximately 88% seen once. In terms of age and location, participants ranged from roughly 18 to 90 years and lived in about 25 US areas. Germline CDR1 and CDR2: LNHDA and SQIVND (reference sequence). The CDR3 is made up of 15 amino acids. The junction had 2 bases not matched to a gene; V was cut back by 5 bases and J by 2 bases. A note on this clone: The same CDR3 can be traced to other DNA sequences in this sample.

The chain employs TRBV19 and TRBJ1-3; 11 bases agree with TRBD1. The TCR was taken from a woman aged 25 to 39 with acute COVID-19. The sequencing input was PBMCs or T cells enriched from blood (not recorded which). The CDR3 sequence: CASSRTGGPGNTIYF. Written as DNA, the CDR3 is TGTGCCAGTAGTCGGACAGGGGGCCCTGGAAACACCATATATTTT.